This T cell receptor beta chain was identified during a study of T-cell memory formation after mild COVID-19 (dated by TCRdb to about 2021). At the level of the whole study: TCR sequence clusters from the two donors were largely donor specific. In two donors, T-cell clones that expanded and contracted after mild COVID-19 were followed by sequencing TCRalpha and TCRbeta repertoires longitudinally. Two young, previously healthy adult volunteers, one female and one male, were included in the cohort. The full study reports these points: Some responding clones were detected in pre-infection memory, suggesting pre-existing cross-reactive memory T cells joined the SARS-CoV-2 response. Only two mild cases were covered in the study, and larger cohorts including severe cases with pre-infection samples were considered necessary. Clones contracting from day 15 to 85 had balanced CD4/CD8 phenotypes, while a second wave expanding from day 15 to 37 was biased towards CD4+. The second-wave clones that peaked on day 37 were not confirmed to be SARS-CoV-2 specific. Contracting CD4+ clones appeared mostly in the CM and EM memory subsets, whereas CD8+ clones were enriched in EMRA.

The junction carries 17 bases between V and J, which are trimmed by 5 bases and 6 bases respectively. Measured from the cysteine to the valine, the CDR3 is 14 residues long. Only the CDR3 region is kept as DNA, spanning 42 bases read in frame from base 1. As encoded in the germline V gene (reference sequence), CDR1 is MNHEY while CDR2 is SMNVEV. Ficoll-Paque density gradient centrifugation was used to isolate PBMCs. The sequencer was an Illumina NovaSeq 6000. TCRalpha and TCRbeta cDNA libraries were built by 5'RACE with constant-segment primers, adding sample barcodes and unique molecular identifiers. RNA was extracted from every sample with Trizol reagent. The libraries were amplified in two PCR steps, and the second step added a second sample barcode and Illumina TruSeq adapters. Libraries were sequenced on an Illumina NovaSeq with 2 x 150 bp paired-end reads. Regarding the original processing steps: With migec v1.2.7, reads were demultiplexed and then collapsed into UMI-guided consensus sequences. Using mixcr v2.1.11, UMI consensuses were aligned to TRA and TRB V and J templates and then assembled into clonotypes. Expanded or contracted clonotypes were those called significant by both edgeR and NoisET, with noise models trained on biological replicates. For edgeR calls, the thresholds were a false discovery rate-adjusted p below 0.01 and a log2 fold-change of 1. As an exploratory analysis of dynamics, max-normalized trajectories of the 1000 most abundant clonotypes were examined by PCA with hierarchical clustering. Separately sequenced CD4+ and CD8+ repertoires were used to assign the CD4 or CD8 phenotype of responding clones. Clones were called with MiXCR by TCRdb after fastp trimmed the public reads at Q25, and only in-frame beta chains were retained. Under each unique CDR3 protein, matching rows form one entry showing the most common genes and DNA. TCRdb's processing, not the authors' own work, is the source of the V and J calls. The sample table holds some 180,000 distinct CDR3 sequences, of which roughly 13% were seen once. Approximately 3.5% of the sample is held by the ten biggest clonotypes.

This clonotype was seen a few times. Its binding antigen is unknown. No quality values exist for individual bases; no much larger clone is one base distant. The chain joins TRBV27 to TRBJ2-7; the D gene is perhaps TRBD2, from 6 matching bases. The source of this sequence is a man younger than 30 who had mild COVID-19 (a few samples of this study predate the infection). The sample titles of this study are shuffled in the database, so cell type and time point are left out; the donor was told from shared clones. Specimen: PBMCs or a T cell subset sorted from them (not recorded which). The DNA is as follows: TGTGCCAGCAGTACAGACCCGGGGGTTGCCGAGCAGTACGTC. This sequence encodes CASSTDPGVAEQYV.